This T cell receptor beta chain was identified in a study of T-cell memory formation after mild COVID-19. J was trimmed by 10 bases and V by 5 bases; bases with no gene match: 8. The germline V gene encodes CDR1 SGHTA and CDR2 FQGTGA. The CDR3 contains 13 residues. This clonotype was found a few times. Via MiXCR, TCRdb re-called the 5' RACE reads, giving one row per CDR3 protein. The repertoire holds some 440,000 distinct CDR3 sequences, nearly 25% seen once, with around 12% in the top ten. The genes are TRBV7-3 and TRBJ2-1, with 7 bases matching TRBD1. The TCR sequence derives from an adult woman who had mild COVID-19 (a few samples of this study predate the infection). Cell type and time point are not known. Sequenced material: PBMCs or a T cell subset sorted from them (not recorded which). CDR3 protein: CASSPTGHGEQFF. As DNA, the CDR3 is TGTGCCAGCAGCCCGACAGGGCACGGGGAGCAGTTCTTC.